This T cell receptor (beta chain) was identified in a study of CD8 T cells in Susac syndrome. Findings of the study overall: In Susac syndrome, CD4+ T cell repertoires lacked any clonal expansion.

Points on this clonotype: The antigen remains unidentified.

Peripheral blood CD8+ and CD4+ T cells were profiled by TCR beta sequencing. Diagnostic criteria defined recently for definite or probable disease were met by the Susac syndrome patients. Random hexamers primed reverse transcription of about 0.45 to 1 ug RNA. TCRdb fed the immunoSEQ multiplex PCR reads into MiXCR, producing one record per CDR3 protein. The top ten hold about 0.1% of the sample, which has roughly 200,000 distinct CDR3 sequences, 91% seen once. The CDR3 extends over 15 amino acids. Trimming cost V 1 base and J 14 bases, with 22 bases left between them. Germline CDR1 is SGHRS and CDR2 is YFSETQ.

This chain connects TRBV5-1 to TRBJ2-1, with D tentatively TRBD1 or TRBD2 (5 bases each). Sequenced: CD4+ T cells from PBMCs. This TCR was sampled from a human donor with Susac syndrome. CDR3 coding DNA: TGCGCCAGCAGCTTGAGGCCGACCGGGACCCCTGGGGAGTTCTTC. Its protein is CASSLRPTGTPGEFF. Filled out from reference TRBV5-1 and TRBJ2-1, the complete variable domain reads KAGVTQTPRYLIKTRGQQVTLSCSPISGHRSVSWYQQTPGQGLQFLFEYFSETQRNKGNFPGRFSGRQFSNSRSEMNVSTLELGDSALYLCASSLRPTGTPGEFFGPGTRLTVL.